This entry concerns a single T cell receptor beta chain. The data belong to a study of blood T cell repertoires in COVID-19. Study at large: COVID-19 samples, acute and convalescent, were from the United States, Italy and Spain. The cDNA or gDNA used as material had been derived from T cells, B-cell-depleted T cells, or PBMCs.

In the original processing: Estimation of nucleated cell counts relied on the amplification of reference gene primers. Assay: immunoSEQ multiplex PCR; the TCRdb copy retains only in-frame clones and omits some. That table gives V, J and clone size, and the DNA gave D and trimming. The table records under 13,000 clones, 80% of them present only once. The sample was peripheral blood. This receptor was identified in a man aged 65-85 years with active COVID-19.

This CDR3 is CASSQGFGRGALGYEQYF. The CDR3 DNA reads TGTGCCAGCAGCCAAGGGTTTGGTCGGGGGGCTCTTGGATACGAGCAGTACTTC. This chain connects TRBV14 to TRBJ2-7, with a weak D call TRBD2 (7 bases). Germline lookup yields CDR1 SGHDN and CDR2 FVKESK. With 1 base removed from V and 4 bases from J, the gap between germline ends came to 23 bases. The CDR3 covers 18 residues. The variable domain in full, with the rest retrieved from reference TRBV14 and TRBJ2-7, is EAGVTQFPSHSVIEKGQTVTLRCDPISGHDNLYWYRRVMGKEIKFLLHFVKESKQDESGMPNNRFLAERTGGTYSTLKVQPAELEDSGVYFCASSQGFGRGALGYEQYFGPGTRLTVT.